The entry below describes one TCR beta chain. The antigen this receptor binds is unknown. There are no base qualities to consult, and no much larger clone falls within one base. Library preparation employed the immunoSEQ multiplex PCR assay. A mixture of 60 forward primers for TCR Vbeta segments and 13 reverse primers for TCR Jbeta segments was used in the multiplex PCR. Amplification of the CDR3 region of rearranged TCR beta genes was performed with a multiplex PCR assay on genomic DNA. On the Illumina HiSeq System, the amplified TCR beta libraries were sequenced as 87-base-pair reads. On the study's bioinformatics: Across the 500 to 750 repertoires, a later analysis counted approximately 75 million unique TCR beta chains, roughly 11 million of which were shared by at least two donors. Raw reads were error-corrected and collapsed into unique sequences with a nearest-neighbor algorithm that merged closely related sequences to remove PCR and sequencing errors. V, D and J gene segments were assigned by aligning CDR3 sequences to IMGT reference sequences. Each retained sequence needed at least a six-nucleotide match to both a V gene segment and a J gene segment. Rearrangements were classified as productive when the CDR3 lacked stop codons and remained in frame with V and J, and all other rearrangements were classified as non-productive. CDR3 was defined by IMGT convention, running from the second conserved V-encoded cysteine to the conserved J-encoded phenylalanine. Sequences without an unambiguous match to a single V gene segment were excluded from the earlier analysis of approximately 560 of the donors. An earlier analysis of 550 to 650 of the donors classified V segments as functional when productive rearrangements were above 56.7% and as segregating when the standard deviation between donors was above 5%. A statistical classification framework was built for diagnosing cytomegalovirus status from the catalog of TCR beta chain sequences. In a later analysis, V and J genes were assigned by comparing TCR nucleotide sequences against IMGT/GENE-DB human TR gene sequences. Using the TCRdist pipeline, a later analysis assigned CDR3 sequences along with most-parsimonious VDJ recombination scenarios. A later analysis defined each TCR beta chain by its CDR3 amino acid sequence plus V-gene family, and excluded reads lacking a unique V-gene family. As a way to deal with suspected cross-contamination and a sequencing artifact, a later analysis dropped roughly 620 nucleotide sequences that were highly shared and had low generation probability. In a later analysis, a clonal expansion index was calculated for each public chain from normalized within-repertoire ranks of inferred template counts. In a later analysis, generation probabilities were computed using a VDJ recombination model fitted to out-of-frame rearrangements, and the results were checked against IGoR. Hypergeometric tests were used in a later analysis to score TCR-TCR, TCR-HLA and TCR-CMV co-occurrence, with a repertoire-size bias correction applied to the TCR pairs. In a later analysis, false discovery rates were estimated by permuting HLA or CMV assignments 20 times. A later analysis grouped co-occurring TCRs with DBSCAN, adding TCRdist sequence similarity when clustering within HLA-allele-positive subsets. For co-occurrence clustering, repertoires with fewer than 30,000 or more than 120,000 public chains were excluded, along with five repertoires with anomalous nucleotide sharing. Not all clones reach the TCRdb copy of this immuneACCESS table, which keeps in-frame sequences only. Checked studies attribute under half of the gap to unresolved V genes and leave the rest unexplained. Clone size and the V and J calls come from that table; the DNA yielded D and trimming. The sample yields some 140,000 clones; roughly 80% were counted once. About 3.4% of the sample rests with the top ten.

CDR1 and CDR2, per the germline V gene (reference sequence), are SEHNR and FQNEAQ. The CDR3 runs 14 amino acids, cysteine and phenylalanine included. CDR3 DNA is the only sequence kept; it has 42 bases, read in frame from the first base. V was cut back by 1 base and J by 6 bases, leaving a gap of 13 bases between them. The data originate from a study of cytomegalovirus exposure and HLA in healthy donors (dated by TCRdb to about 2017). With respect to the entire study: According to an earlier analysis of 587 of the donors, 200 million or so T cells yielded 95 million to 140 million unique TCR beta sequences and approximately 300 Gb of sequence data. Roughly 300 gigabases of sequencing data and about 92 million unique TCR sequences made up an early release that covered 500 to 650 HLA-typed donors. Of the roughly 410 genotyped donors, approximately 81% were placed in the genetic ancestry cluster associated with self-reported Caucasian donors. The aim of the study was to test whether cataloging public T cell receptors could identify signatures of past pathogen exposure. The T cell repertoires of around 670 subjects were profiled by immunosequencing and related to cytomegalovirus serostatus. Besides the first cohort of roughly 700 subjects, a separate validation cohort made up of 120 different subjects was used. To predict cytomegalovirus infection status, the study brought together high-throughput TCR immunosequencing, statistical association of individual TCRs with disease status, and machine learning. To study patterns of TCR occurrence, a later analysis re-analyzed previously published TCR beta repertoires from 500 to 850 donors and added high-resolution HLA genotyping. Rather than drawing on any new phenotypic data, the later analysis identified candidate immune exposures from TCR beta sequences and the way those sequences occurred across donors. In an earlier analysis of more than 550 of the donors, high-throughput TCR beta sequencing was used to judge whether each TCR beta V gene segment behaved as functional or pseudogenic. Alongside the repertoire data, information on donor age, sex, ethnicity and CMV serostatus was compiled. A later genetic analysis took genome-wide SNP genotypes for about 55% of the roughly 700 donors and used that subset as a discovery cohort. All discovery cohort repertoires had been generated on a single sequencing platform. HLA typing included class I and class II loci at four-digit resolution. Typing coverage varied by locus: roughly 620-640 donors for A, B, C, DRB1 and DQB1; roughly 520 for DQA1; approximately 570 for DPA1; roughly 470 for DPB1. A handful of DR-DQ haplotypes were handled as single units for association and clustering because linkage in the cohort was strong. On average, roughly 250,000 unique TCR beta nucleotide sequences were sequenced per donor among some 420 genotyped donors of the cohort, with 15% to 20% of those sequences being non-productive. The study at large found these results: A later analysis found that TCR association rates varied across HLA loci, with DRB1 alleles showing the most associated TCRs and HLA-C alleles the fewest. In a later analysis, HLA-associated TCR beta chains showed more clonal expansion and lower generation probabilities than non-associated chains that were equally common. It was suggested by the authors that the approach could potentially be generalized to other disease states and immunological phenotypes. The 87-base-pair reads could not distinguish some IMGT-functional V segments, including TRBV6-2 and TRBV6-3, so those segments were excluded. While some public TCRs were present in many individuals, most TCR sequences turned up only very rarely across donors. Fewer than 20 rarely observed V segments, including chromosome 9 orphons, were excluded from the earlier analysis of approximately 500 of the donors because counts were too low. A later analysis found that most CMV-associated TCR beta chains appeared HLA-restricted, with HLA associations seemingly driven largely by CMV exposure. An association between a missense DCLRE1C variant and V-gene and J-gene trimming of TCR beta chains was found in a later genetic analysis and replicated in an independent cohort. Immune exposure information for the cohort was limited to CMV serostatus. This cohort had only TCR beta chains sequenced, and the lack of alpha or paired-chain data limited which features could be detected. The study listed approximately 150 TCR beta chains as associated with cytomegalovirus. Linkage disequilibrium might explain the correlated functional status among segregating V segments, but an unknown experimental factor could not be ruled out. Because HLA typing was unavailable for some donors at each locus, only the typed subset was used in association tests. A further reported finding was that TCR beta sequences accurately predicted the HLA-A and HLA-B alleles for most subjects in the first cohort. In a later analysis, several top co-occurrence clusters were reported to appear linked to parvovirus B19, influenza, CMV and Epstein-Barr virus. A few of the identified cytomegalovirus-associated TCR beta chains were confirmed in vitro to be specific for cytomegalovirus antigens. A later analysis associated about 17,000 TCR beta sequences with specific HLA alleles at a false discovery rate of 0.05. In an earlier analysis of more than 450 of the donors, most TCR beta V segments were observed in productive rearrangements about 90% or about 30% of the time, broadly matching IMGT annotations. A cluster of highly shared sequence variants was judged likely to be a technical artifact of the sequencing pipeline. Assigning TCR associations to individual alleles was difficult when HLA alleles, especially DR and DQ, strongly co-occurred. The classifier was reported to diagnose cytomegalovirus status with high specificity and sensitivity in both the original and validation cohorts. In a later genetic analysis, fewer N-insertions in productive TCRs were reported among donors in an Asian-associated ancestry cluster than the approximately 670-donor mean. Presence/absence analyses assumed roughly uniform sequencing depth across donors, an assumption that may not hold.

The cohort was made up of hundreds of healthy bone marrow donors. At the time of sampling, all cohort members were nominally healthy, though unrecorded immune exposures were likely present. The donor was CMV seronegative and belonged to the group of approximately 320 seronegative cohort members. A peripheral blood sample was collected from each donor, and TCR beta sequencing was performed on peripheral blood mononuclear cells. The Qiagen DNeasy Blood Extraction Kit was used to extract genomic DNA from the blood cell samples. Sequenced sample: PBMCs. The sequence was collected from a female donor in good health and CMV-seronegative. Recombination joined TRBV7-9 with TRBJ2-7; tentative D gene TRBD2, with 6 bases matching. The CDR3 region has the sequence CASSLGGVRGEQYF. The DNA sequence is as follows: TGTGCCAGCAGCTTAGGGGGGGTCCGCGGCGAGCAGTACTTC.